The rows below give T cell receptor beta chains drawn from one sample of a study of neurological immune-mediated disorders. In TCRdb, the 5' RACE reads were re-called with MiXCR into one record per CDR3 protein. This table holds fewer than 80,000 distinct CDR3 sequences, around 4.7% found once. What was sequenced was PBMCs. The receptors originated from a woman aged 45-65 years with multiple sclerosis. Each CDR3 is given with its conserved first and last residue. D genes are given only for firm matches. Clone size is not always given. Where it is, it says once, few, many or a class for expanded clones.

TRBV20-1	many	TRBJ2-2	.	CSAGSPNTGELFF	TGCAGTGCTGGATCACCGAACACCGGGGAGCTGTTTTTT
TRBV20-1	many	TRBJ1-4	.	CSAGLSFDEKLFF	TGCAGTGCTGGCCTCTCGTTTGATGAAAAACTGTTTTTT
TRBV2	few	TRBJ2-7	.	CASSPLTDSYEQYF	TGTGCCAGCAGCCCACTGACAGATTCCTACGAGCAGTACTTC
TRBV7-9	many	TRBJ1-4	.	CASSFAGHDEKLFF	TGTGCCAGCAGCTTCGCGGGGCACGATGAAAAACTGTTTTTT
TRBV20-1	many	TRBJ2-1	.	CSAPDPKNEQFF	TGCAGTGCTCCTGACCCCAAGAATGAGCAGTTCTTC
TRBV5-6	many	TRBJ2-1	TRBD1	CASSLGQGRVDEQFF	TGTGCCAGCAGCTTGGGACAGGGCAGGGTCGATGAGCAGTTCTTC
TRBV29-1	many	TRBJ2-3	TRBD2	CSGAGTSGGEGTDTQYF	TGCAGCGGAGCCGGGACTAGCGGGGGCGAAGGCACAGATACGCAGTATTTT
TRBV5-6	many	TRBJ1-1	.	CASSLQQVDTEAFF	TGTGCCAGCAGCTTGCAACAGGTGGACACTGAAGCTTTCTTT
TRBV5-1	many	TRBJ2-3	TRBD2	CASSQFPGGDTQYF	TGCGCCAGCAGCCAATTCCCGGGAGGGGATACGCAGTATTTT
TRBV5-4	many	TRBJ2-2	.	CASSLVAGLYTGELFF	TGTGCCAGCAGCTTGGTTGCGGGGCTGTACACCGGGGAGCTGTTTTTT
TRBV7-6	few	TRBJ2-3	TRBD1	CASSPGRVTGGTDTQYF	TGTGCCAGCAGCCCGGGTCGGGTGACAGGGGGAACAGATACGCAGTATTTT
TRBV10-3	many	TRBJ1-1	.	CAISERNTEAFF	TGTGCCATCAGTGAGCGGAACACTGAAGCTTTCTTT
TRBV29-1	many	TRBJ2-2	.	CSVPQGTQTGELFF	TGCAGCGTTCCACAGGGTACCCAAACCGGGGAGCTGTTTTTT
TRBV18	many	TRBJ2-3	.	CASSGQHTDTQYF	TGTGCCAGCTCAGGACAGCACACAGATACGCAGTATTTT
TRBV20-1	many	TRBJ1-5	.	CSVPPRGRSNQPQHF	TGCAGTGTTCCTCCCCGGGGACGGAGCAATCAGCCCCAGCATTTT
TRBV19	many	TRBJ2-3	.	CASSIRADTQYF	TGTGCCAGTAGTATACGGGCAGATACGCAGTATTTT
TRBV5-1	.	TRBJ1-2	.	CASSLIGAGEHGYTF	TGCGCCAGCAGCTTGATTGGGGCAGGGGAGCATGGCTACACCTTC
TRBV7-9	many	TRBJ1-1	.	CASSLVGAAEAFF	TGTGCCAGCAGCTTGGTTGGAGCCGCTGAAGCTTTCTTT
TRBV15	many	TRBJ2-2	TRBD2	CATSRDRDYYTGELFF	TGTGCCACCAGCAGAGATCGGGACTATTACACCGGGGAGCTGTTTTTT
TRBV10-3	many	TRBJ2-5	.	CAISDFRTDGETQYF	TGTGCCATCAGTGATTTTCGGACAGACGGAGAGACCCAGTACTTC
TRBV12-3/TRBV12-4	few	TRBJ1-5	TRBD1	CASSQTGLFNQPQNF	TGTGCCAGCAGTCAGACAGGGCTCTTCAATCAGCCCCAGAATTTT
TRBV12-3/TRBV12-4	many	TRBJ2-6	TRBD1	CASSLDRSNVLTF	TGTGCCAGCAGTTTGGACAGGTCCAACGTCCTGACTTTC
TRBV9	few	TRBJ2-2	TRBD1	CASSPPSRGLTGELFF	TGTGCCAGCAGCCCCCCCTCCAGGGGGCTCACCGGGGAGCTGTTTTTT
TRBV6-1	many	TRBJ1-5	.	CASGRDQPQHF	TGTGCCAGCGGAAGGGATCAGCCCCAGCATTTT
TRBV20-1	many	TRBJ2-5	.	CSAFRVSDRGTQYF	TGCAGTGCCTTCCGGGTCTCAGATCGCGGGACCCAGTACTTC
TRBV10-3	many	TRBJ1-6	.	CAISDRGETNSPLNF	TGTGCCATCAGTGACAGAGGCGAAACGAATTCACCCCTCAACTTT
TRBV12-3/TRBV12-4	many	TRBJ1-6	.	CASSTTRDNSPLHF	TGTGCCAGCAGTACTACCAGGGATAATTCACCCCTCCACTTT
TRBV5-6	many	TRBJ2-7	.	CASSLVPYEQYF	TGTGCCAGCAGCTTGGTCCCTTACGAGCAGTACTTC
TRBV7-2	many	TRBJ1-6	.	CASSPHRQGNSPLHF	TGTGCCAGCAGCCCCCACCGGCAGGGGAATTCACCCCTCCACTTT
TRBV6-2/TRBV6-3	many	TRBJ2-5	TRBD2	CASKGLDHQETQYF	TGTGCCAGCAAGGGACTAGATCATCAAGAGACCCAGTACTTC
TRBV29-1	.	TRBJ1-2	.	CSVYGWADPNYGYTF	TGCAGCGTTTATGGATGGGCAGATCCTAACTATGGCTACACCTTC
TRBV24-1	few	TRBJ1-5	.	CATGRIFSNQPQNF	TGTGCCACCGGCCGGATTTTTAGCAATCAGCCCCAGAATTTT
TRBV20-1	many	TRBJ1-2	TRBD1	CSAIGQGLGGYTF	TGCAGTGCTATCGGACAGGGTCTCGGTGGCTACACCTTC
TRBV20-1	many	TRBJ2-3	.	CSAGMNTQYF	TGCAGTGCCGGCATGAATACGCAGTATTTT
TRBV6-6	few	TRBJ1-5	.	CASSSGGNQPQNF	TGTGCCAGCAGTTCCGGGGGCAATCAGCCCCAGAATTTT
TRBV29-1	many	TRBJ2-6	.	CSVVTDSGANVLTF	TGCAGCGTTGTAACGGACTCTGGGGCCAACGTCCTGACTTTC
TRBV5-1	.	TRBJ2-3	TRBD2	CASSRSGIGTDTQYF	TGCGCCAGCAGCCGGAGCGGGATAGGCACAGATACGCAGTATTTT
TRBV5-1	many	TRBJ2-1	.	CASSLEGVGASNEQFF	TGCGCCAGCAGCTTGGAAGGAGTGGGAGCCTCCAATGAGCAGTTCTTC
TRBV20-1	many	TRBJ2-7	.	CSDSTPGTYEQYF	TGCAGTGATAGCACCCCAGGGACCTACGAGCAGTACTTC